Following are 18 T cell receptor beta chains from one sample sequenced in a study of T cell responses to AZD1222 COVID-19 vaccine. TCRdb keeps only in-frame clones here, not all; method: immunoSEQ multiplex PCR. The sample shows fewer than 180,000 clones, about 93% of them seen only once. Sequencing was performed on peripheral blood, taken on day 0 of AZD1222 vaccination. The source of these receptors is an adult in good health.

CDR3 nucleotides: TGTGCCAGCAGCCTCGGGTTCGGGAACACCGGGGAGCTGTTTTTT. Amino acid sequence: CASSLGFGNTGELFF. V and J are TRBV7-9 and TRBJ2-2; D ambiguous. The germline CDR1 and CDR2 sequences are SEHNR and FQNEAQ (reference sequence). V shed 5 bases and J shed 1 base, with 11 bases lying between them. The CDR3 runs to 15 residues.

The chain uses TRBV16 and TRBJ1-5; D is undetermined. Germline CDR1 KGHSY, CDR2 FQNENV. This CDR3 comprises 15 residues. V gave up 4 bases and J gave up 1 base, with 11 bases separating them. The CDR3 loop is CASSRTPGSNQPQHF. CDR3 nucleotides: TGTGCCAGCAGCCGGACCCCGGGGAGCAATCAGCCCCAGCATTTT.

J is TRBJ1-1 and V is TRBV5-1; D unclear. V shed 0 bases and J shed 2 bases, with 14 bases lying between them. The CDR3 contains 16 residues. The germline gives CDR1 SGHRS, CDR2 YFSETQ. CDR3 region: CASSLAELISNTEAFF. As DNA, the CDR3 is TGCGCCAGCAGCTTGGCTGAACTGATTTCAAACACTGAAGCTTTCTTT.

The chain couples TRBV4-1 to TRBJ2-1, with 8 bases that match TRBD2. Germline CDR1 is MGHRA and CDR2 is YSYEKL. V dropped 0 bases and J dropped 8; count of bases not matched to a gene: 6. The length of the CDR3 is 15 residues. Here the CDR3 reads CASSQEAGVLDEQFF. The CDR3 nucleotides read TGCGCCAGCAGCCAAGAAGCGGGAGTCCTCGATGAGCAGTTCTTC.

The CDR3 sequence is CASRTPLEPQHF. In DNA, the CDR3 is TGTGCCAGCAGAACACCATTGGAGCCCCAGCATTTT. V usage is TRBV28 and J usage is TRBJ1-5, with D unclear. Germline V CDR1 and CDR2: MDHEN, SYDVKM. Trimming pared 6 bases from V and 8 bases from J, leaving 11 bases between. This CDR3 has 12 amino acids.

This clone is categorized as medium-sized (0.01 to 0.1%). The chain uses TRBV21-1 and TRBJ2-7. TRBV21-1 is described as a pseudogene. This CDR3 has 16 amino acids. The CDR3 DNA reads TGTGCCAGCAGCAAATCGGACCCCCAAAGCTCCTACGAGCAGTACGTC. Protein product: CASSKSDPQSSYEQYV.

The chain is built from TRBV11-2 and TRBJ2-4; 11 bases match TRBD1. The ends lost 4 bases at V and 10 bases at J; junction bases unmatched: 15. This CDR3 comprises 17 residues. CDR1 is SGHAT and CDR2 is FQNNGV in the germline V gene. The CDR3 DNA reads as TGTGCCAGCAGCTCAATAGGGACAGGGGGTCCGGGTGGGATTCAGTACTTC. This translates into CASSSIGTGGPGGIQYF. The full variable domain, its missing parts supplied by reference TRBV11-2 and TRBJ2-4, is EAGVAQSPRYKIIEKRQSVAFWCNPISGHATLYWYQQILGQGPKLLIQFQNNGVVDDSQLPKDRFSAERLKGVDSTLKIQPAKLEDSAVYLCASSSIGTGGPGGIQYFGAGTRLSVL.

This clone came up once. The J gene is TRBJ1-2, the V gene TRBV10-3; no definite D call. V was clipped by 0 bases and J by 6 bases, with 14 bases between them. The CDR3 contains 15 residues. Germline CDR1 is ENHRY and CDR2 is SYGVKD. Here the CDR3 DNA reads TGTGCCATCAGTGAGTCACCAAGCCGGGAGAATGGCTACACCTTC. It yields the protein CAISESPSRENGYTF.

V and J are TRBV15 and TRBJ1-4, with D possibly TRBD1 on 5 matching bases. Per germline, CDR1 LNHNV and CDR2 YYDKDF (reference sequence). The CDR3 spans 15 residues. V was clipped by 4 bases and J by 9 bases, with 18 bases between them. The CDR3 nucleotides are TGTGCCACCAGCAACGCTTCAGGGAGTTACAAAAAACTGTTTTTT. Protein sequence: CATSNASGSYKKLFF.

This clone was recorded a few times. The chain has TRBV18 and TRBJ1-5; D gene unclear. CDR3 length: 15 amino acids. Germline V gene sequence: CDR1 KGHSH, CDR2 LQKENI. V lost 1 base and J 5 bases, leaving 12 bases between the germline ends. CDR3 amino acids: CASSPQPKNDQPQHF. The CDR3 DNA follows: TGTGCCAGCTCACCACAACCGAAAAATGATCAGCCCCAGCATTTT.

The J gene is TRBJ2-6, the V gene TRBV6-5, with a weak D call TRBD1 (6 bases). CDR1 and CDR2 (germline): MNHEY, SVGAGI. The CDR3 spans 15 residues. The germline V and J ends were trimmed by 2 bases and 4 bases, with 9 bases remaining between them. CDR3: CASSYGGAGANVLTF. The CDR3 DNA reads as TGTGCCAGCAGTTACGGGGGCGCCGGGGCCAACGTCCTGACTTTC.

The rearrangement uses TRBV11-3 and TRBJ2-5; TRBD2 aligns across 8 bases. Germline loops: CDR1 SGHNT, CDR2 YENEEA. This CDR3 has 14 amino acids. The junction had 4 bases not matched to a gene; V was cut back by 5 bases and J by 2 bases. CDR3 loop: CASSPGTRQETQYF. The DNA of the CDR3 is TGTGCCAGCAGCCCAGGGACTAGGCAAGAGACCCAGTACTTC.

The chain uses TRBV29-1 and TRBJ1-1; D is possibly TRBD1 (5 bases). V was cut by 4 bases and J by 1 base, with 13 bases left in between. The CDR3 totals 14 residues. The germline gives CDR1 SQVTM, CDR2 ANQGSEA. The CDR3 sequence: CSVAQQATNTEAFF. In DNA, the CDR3 is TGCAGCGTTGCCCAACAGGCGACGAACACTGAAGCTTTCTTT.

The gene calls are TRBV12-3 or TRBV12-4 and TRBJ1-1, with D perhaps TRBD1 (6 bases). The CDR3 has 13 residues. Trimming took off 6 bases at V and 5 bases at J, with 13 bases between the two ends. In DNA form, the CDR3 reads TGTGCCAGCAGCCGTCCCGGACAGACTGAAGCTTTCTTT. It encodes CASSRPGQTEAFF.

The rearrangement links TRBV5-1 to TRBJ1-1, with D tentatively TRBD1 (5 bases). The CDR3 covers 15 residues. The V end was cut by 2 bases, the J end by 4 bases, with 15 bases between. CDR1 is SGHRS and CDR2 is YFSETQ in the germline V gene. CDR3 nucleotide sequence: TGCGCCAGCAGCTTTAGCCAGGGTGGGGGCACTGAAGCTTTCTTT. The encoded protein is CASSFSQGGGTEAFF.

This chain connects TRBV7-2 to TRBJ1-4, with 7 bases fitting TRBD1. CDR1 is SGHTA, CDR2 FQGNSA, per germline. Germline trimming cut 5 bases from V and 7 bases from J; bases unmatched to any gene: 10. The CDR3 contains 15 residues. CDR3 DNA: TGTGCCAGCAGCCAGAGACAGGGTTCCCTTGAAAAACTGTTTTTT. Its protein is CASSQRQGSLEKLFF.

This clone has a single count. This chain links TRBV6-5 with TRBJ2-1; 9 bases align to TRBD2. Germline CDR1 is MNHEY and CDR2 is SVGAGI. Trimming cost V 4 bases and J 9 bases; bases outside gene matches: 10. The CDR3 length is 15 residues. For the CDR3, the DNA is TGTGCCAGCAGTTTGCCGGGACTAGCTTCGGGTGAGCAGTTCTTC. It encodes CASSLPGLASGEQFF.

This rearrangement joins TRBV28 to TRBJ2-7, with TRBD1 identical over 8 bases. Germline CDR1 reads MDHEN; CDR2 reads SYDVKM. The CDR3 is made up of 14 amino acids. V lost 7 bases and J lost 2; bases outside the gene matches: 7. This chain's CDR3 is CASTPRGRTYEQYV. The CDR3 nucleotides read TGTGCCAGCACTCCCAGGGGGCGGACCTACGAGCAGTACGTC.